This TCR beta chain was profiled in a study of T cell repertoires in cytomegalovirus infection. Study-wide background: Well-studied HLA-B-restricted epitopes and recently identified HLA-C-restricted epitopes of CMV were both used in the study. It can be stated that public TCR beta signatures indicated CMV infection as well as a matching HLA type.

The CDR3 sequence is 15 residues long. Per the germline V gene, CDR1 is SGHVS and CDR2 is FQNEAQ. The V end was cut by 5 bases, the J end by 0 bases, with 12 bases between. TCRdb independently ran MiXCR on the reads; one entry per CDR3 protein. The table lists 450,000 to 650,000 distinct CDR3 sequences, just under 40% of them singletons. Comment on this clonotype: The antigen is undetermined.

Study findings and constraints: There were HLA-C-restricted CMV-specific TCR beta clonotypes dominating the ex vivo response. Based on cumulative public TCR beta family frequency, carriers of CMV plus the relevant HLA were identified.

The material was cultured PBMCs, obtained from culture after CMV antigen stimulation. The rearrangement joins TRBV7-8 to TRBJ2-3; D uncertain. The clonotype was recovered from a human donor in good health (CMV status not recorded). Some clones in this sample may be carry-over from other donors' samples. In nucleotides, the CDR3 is TGTGCCAGCAGCCCCGTCACTATTAGCACAGATACGCAGTATTTT. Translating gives CASSPVTISTDTQYF.